Below, 32 T cell receptor beta chains from the same sample are listed, as sequenced in a study of OX40 agonist ivuxolimab in advanced cancers. Clones were sequenced by immunoSEQ multiplex PCR, and TCRdb holds only the in-frame ones, with some missing. This table holds over 50,000 clones, about 91% found once. The sequencing here drew on CD4+ or CD8+ T cells sorted from blood, taken in a trial of the OX40 agonist ivuxolimab. The receptor set was obtained from an adult with an advanced solid tumor such as melanoma, head and neck, liver or kidney cancer.

CDR3 nucleotides: TGTGCCAGCAAGACAACCGGGACAGGGGACTACGAGCAGTACTTC. It is translated as CASKTTGTGDYEQYF. V gene TRBV28 combines with J gene TRBJ2-5, with 10 bases aligning to TRBD1. The tail of the sequence fits TRBJ2-7 better, so the J call may be wrong. Germline lookup yields CDR1 MDHEN and CDR2 SYDVKM. The CDR3 has 15 amino acids.

This clone was seen more than once but under ten times. The chain is built from TRBV2 and TRBJ2-7; unclear D gene. V was clipped by 6 bases and J by 2 bases, with 5 bases between them. This CDR3 is 11 amino acids long. Germline lookup yields CDR1 SNHLY and CDR2 FYNNEI. The CDR3 DNA reads as TGTGCCAGCAGCGACACCTACGAGCAGTACTTC. It specifies CASSDTYEQYF.

This CDR3 reads CASSSVVNTGELFF. The DNA for the CDR3 is TGTGCCAGCAGCTCGGTAGTTAACACCGGGGAGCTGTTTTTT. The chain employs TRBV7-3 and TRBJ2-2, with D uncertain. V dropped 4 bases and J dropped 2 bases, with 8 bases sitting between them. Germline-derived CDR1 and CDR2 are SGHTA and FQGTGA. CDR3 length equals 14 residues.

This rearrangement joins TRBV12-5 to TRBJ1-3; D call uncertain. The length of the CDR3 is 13 residues. The V gene's germline CDR1 is LGHNT and CDR2 FRNRAP. Trimming cost V 0 bases and J 9 bases, with 9 bases left between them. CDR3: CASGLVVEATIYF. The CDR3 DNA sequence: TGTGCTAGTGGTTTGGTCGTTGAAGCCACCATATATTTT.

This clone showed up just once. The chain has TRBV5-1 and TRBJ2-4; no reliable D call. The germline V gene has CDR1 SGHRS and CDR2 YFSETQ. CDR3 length: 14 amino acids. The germline V and J ends were trimmed by 0 bases and 5 bases, with 9 bases remaining between them. The CDR3: CASSLAQTENIQYF. DNA of the CDR3: TGCGCCAGCAGCTTGGCGCAGACTGAAAACATTCAGTACTTC. Full variable domain (missing parts from reference TRBV5-1 and TRBJ2-4): KAGVTQTPRYLIKTRGQQVTLSCSPISGHRSVSWYQQTPGQGLQFLFEYFSETQRNKGNFPGRFSGRQFSNSRSEMNVSTLELGDSALYLCASSLAQTENIQYFGAGTRLSVL.

The genes are TRBV7-3 and TRBJ2-2; 11 bases line up with TRBD2. Germline CDR1 reads SGHTA; CDR2 reads FQGTGA. The V and J ends lost 5 bases and 5 bases, in that order; junction bases with no gene match: 7. The CDR3 is 16 residues long. CDR3 loop: CASSQGLAESTGELFF. In nucleotides, the CDR3 is TGTGCCAGCAGCCAGGGACTAGCGGAAAGTACCGGGGAGCTGTTTTTT.

The chain carries TRBV15 and TRBJ2-3; TRBD1 matches 8 bases. Germline V CDR1 and CDR2: LNHNV, YYDKDF (reference sequence). This CDR3 spans 14 amino acids. Germline trimming cut 3 bases from V and 5 bases from J; bases unmatched to any gene: 4. The CDR3 region is CATSSQQGVDTQYF. CDR3 in DNA: TGTGCCACCAGCAGCCAACAGGGGGTAGATACGCAGTATTTT. The full variable domain, with the rest looked up from reference TRBV15 and TRBJ2-3, is DAMVIQNPRYQVTQFGKPVTLSCSQTLNHNVMYWYQQKSSQAPKLLFHYYDKDFNNEADTPDNFQSRRPNTSFCFLDIRSPGLGDTAMYLCATSSQQGVDTQYFGPGTRLTVL.

CDR3 DNA: TGTGCCAGCAGTTTAGTGGGGGCTAGTGAAAAACTGTTTTTT. Protein sequence: CASSLVGASEKLFF. The rearrangement links TRBV27 to TRBJ1-4; TRBD1 might be the D (6 bases). CDR3 length: 14 residues. Germline values: CDR1 MNHEY, CDR2 SMNVEV (reference sequence). The V gene lost 2 bases and the J gene lost 7 bases, with 11 bases spanning the gap.

This clone was picked up one time. The CDR3 sequence is CASSQSLQGSDAFF. CDR3 coding DNA: TGTGCCAGCAGCCAATCCTTGCAGGGCTCCGATGCTTTCTTT. The chain carries TRBV4-2 and TRBJ1-1; perhaps TRBD1 as D (5 bases). Germline lookup yields CDR1 LGHNA and CDR2 YNFKEQ. Trimming removed 2 bases from V and 11 bases from J, with 18 bases in between. This CDR3 is 14 amino acids long.

The chain couples TRBV27 to TRBJ2-5; either TRBD1 or TRBD2 may fit D (6 bases each). V was pared by 6 bases and J by 5 bases, with 13 bases between. The CDR3 totals 13 residues. Germline V gene sequence: CDR1 MNHEY, CDR2 SMNVEV (reference sequence). This CDR3 reads CASSFLGGETQYF. CDR3 nucleotide sequence: TGTGCCAGCAGCTTTCTAGGGGGGGAGACCCAGTACTTC.

The chain is built from TRBV27 and TRBJ2-7; D is possibly TRBD1 (5 bases). The CDR3 consists of 14 residues. Germline CDR1 MNHEY, CDR2 SMNVEV (reference sequence). V was shortened by 6 bases and J by 0 bases, with 12 bases between the two germline ends. Here the CDR3 reads CASSWTRSSYEQYF. The CDR3 DNA follows: TGTGCCAGCAGCTGGACACGTAGCTCCTACGAGCAGTACTTC.

V usage is TRBV11-1 and J usage is TRBJ1-1; TRBD1 might be the D (5 bases). The CDR3 covers 14 residues. Trimming removed 3 bases from V and 1 base from J, with 9 bases in between. Germline-derived CDR1 and CDR2 are SGHAT and FQDESV (reference sequence). The CDR3 is CASSFSTGNTEAFF. The DNA of the CDR3 is TGTGCCAGCAGCTTCAGCACAGGGAACACTGAAGCTTTCTTT.

The rearrangement uses TRBV28 and TRBJ2-3; 7 bases map to TRBD1. In germline, CDR1 is MDHEN, CDR2 SYDVKM. V was clipped by 3 bases and J by 2 bases; unmatched bases: 2. The length of the CDR3 is 14 residues. The CDR3 sequence: CASSLGQFTDTQYF. In DNA form, the CDR3 reads TGTGCCAGCAGTTTGGGACAGTTCACAGATACGCAGTATTTT.

The chain combines TRBV18 with TRBJ2-1, with 16 bases matching TRBD2. This CDR3 has 16 amino acids. V lost 6 bases to trimming and J lost 8 bases; unmatched junction nucleotides: 7. Germline CDR1 is KGHSH and CDR2 is LQKENI. This chain's CDR3 is CASSPGTSGRADEQFF. In nucleotides, the CDR3 is TGTGCCAGCTCCCCCGGGACTAGCGGGAGGGCCGATGAGCAGTTCTTC. Complete variable domain (other parts from reference TRBV18 and TRBJ2-1): NAGVMQNPRHLVRRRGQEARLRCSPMKGHSHVYWYRQLPEEGLKFMVYLQKENIIDESGMPKERFSAEFPKEGPSILRIQQVVRGDSAAYFCASSPGTSGRADEQFFGPGTRLTVL.

The CDR3 DNA follows: TGTGCCAGCAGAGAGACAGGGGATGGCTACACCTTC. Amino acids: CASRETGDGYTF. The chain carries TRBV2 and TRBJ1-2; 8 nucleotides align to TRBD1. Germline V gene lookup returns CDR1 SNHLY and CDR2 FYNNEI. The ends lost 6 bases at V and 6 bases at J; junction bases unmatched: 3. This CDR3 comprises 12 residues. Using reference TRBV2 and TRBJ1-2 for the parts outside the CDR3, the full variable domain is EPEVTQTPSHQVTQMGQEVILRCVPISNHLYFYWYRQILGQKVEFLVSFYNNEISEKSEIFDDQFSVERPDGSNFTLKIRSTKLEDSAMYFCASRETGDGYTFGSGTRLTVV.

This clone was recorded only once. The chain couples TRBV9 to TRBJ2-3; 7 nucleotides agree with TRBD2. Germline lookup yields CDR1 SGDLS and CDR2 YYNGEE. Unmatched junction bases numbered 1, after V lost 0 bases and J lost 0 bases. The CDR3 loop spans 15 amino acids. CDR3 region: CASSVVSGSTDTQYF. As DNA, the CDR3 is TGTGCCAGCAGCGTAGTTAGCGGGAGCACAGATACGCAGTATTTT.

The chain recombines TRBV28 with TRBJ1-5, with TRBD1 matching 7 bases. The germline gives CDR1 MDHEN, CDR2 SYDVKM. With 5 bases clipped from V and 4 bases from J, the junction kept 14 bases outside the gene matches. This CDR3 region has 17 residues. Here the CDR3 reads CASSLIPPDRTNQPQHF. The CDR3 nucleotides read TGTGCCAGCAGTCTCATACCCCCGGACAGGACGAATCAGCCCCAGCATTTT.

CDR3 sequence reads: CASRRGGNEQYF. The CDR3, as DNA: TGTGCCAGTCGGCGGGGAGGGAACGAGCAGTACTTC. The chain links TRBV9 to TRBJ2-5, with 7 positions matching TRBD2. The end of the DNA fits TRBJ2-7 better, so the J call may be wrong. The germline V gene encodes CDR1 SGDLS and CDR2 YYNGEE. The CDR3 consists of 12 residues.

This chain joins TRBV6-5 and TRBJ1-2, with TRBD1 matching 9 bases. Germline V lookup: CDR1 MNHEY, CDR2 SVGAGI. V lost 5 bases, J lost 4 bases, and 8 bases stayed unmatched. This CDR3 has 15 residues. CDR3 bases: TGTGCCAGCAGTGCCCACAGGGGGCGCGGCTATGGCTACACCTTC. It specifies CASSAHRGRGYGYTF.

The V call is TRBV11-2, the J call TRBJ2-5; no firm D call. Germline V gene data show CDR1 as SGHAT and CDR2 as FQNNGV. The CDR3 has 12 amino acids. Trimming cost V 5 bases and J 2 bases, with 6 bases left between them. The CDR3 loop reads CASSPPQETQYF. The CDR3 nucleotides are TGTGCCAGCAGCCCTCCGCAAGAGACCCAGTACTTC.

The rearrangement uses TRBV7-2 and TRBJ2-7; tentative D call: TRBD2 (5 bases). V dropped 6 bases and J dropped 7 bases, with 16 bases sitting between them. The CDR3 extends over 13 amino acids. Germline values: CDR1 SGHTA, CDR2 FQGNSA. The CDR3 nucleotides are TGTGCCAGCAGGTGGACTGGCGCTGAGGAGCAGTACTTC. It yields the protein CASRWTGAEEQYF.

The chain couples TRBV4-2 to TRBJ2-3; no clear D. Trimming removed 0 bases at V and 1 base at J, with 5 bases between. The CDR3 loop spans 14 amino acids. Germline loops: CDR1 LGHNA, CDR2 YNFKEQ. The CDR3 spells CASSQDEGTDTQYF. Written as DNA, the CDR3 is TGTGCCAGCAGCCAAGACGAGGGCACAGATACGCAGTATTTT.

The V gene is TRBV11-3, the J gene TRBJ2-1; TRBD1 agrees at 9 bases. Germline V gene data show CDR1 as SGHNT and CDR2 as YENEEA. CDR3 length: 15 residues. V trimming: 7 bases; J trimming: 8 bases; junction bases outside the gene matches: 12. The CDR3: CASIHRDRAPDEQFF. The CDR3 bases are TGTGCCAGCATACACCGGGACAGGGCCCCCGATGAGCAGTTCTTC.

As regards this clone: The same CDR3 can be traced to other DNA sequences in this sample. This sequence joins TRBV18 and TRBJ1-4; the D gene is possibly TRBD1 (6 bases). V was trimmed by 0 bases and J by 3 bases, leaving 8 bases between them. Germline loops: CDR1 KGHSH, CDR2 LQKENI. The CDR3 contains 15 residues. The CDR3 region has the DNA TGTGCCAGCTCACCACCGCAGGGGCCTAATGAAAAACTGTTTTTT. It encodes CASSPPQGPNEKLFF. The whole variable domain, remainder taken from reference TRBV18 and TRBJ1-4, is NAGVMQNPRHLVRRRGQEARLRCSPMKGHSHVYWYRQLPEEGLKFMVYLQKENIIDESGMPKERFSAEFPKEGPSILRIQQVVRGDSAAYFCASSPPQGPNEKLFFGSGTQLSVL.

J is TRBJ2-7 and V is TRBV29-1; weak D call: TRBD1 (5 bases). The CDR3 contains 15 residues. CDR1 is SQVTM, CDR2 ANQGSEA, per germline. The V end lost 0 bases, the J end lost 2 bases, and 14 bases lay between the germline ends. The CDR3 DNA is TGCAGCGTTGAAGATTTAGGAGACAGTACCTACGAGCAGTACTTC. Amino acid sequence: CSVEDLGDSTYEQYF.

The V gene is TRBV28, the J gene TRBJ1-5, with D possibly being TRBD1 (5 bases). The CDR3 spans 14 residues. With 7 bases removed from V and 3 bases from J, the gap between germline ends came to 13 bases. CDR1 MDHEN and CDR2 SYDVKM come from the germline V gene. The CDR3 sequence: CASTDTGSNQPQHF. The CDR3 DNA reads as TGTGCCAGCACTGATACAGGATCCAATCAGCCCCAGCATTTT.

V usage is TRBV4-3 and J usage is TRBJ1-2; no definite D call. Germline assignment: CDR1 LGHNA and CDR2 YSLEER. Deletions cut 4 bases from V and 7 bases from J, with 19 bases between. This CDR3 comprises 15 residues. Here the CDR3 reads CASSLVLSFESGYTF. In nucleotides, the CDR3 is TGCGCCAGCAGCCTCGTTTTGAGTTTTGAGTCTGGCTACACCTTC.

This clone came up a few times. The chain couples TRBV9 to TRBJ2-3; 7 positions match TRBD2. The CDR3 extends over 15 amino acids. In germline, CDR1 is SGDLS, CDR2 YYNGEE. V lost 4 bases, J lost 2 bases, and 7 bases stayed unmatched. The CDR3 nucleotides are TGTGCCAGCAGCAGTAGCGGGTACTACACAGATACGCAGTATTTT. This codes for CASSSSGYYTDTQYF.

This chain uses TRBV29-1 with TRBJ2-7; a possible D gene is TRBD2 (6 bases). Trimming stripped 3 bases from V and 2 bases from J, with 11 bases between. CDR3 length equals 13 residues. CDR1 SQVTM and CDR2 ANQGSEA come from the germline V gene. The CDR3 bases are TGCAGCGTTGAGAGACTAGGAGCCTACGAGCAGTACTTC. Translation: CSVERLGAYEQYF.

The chain links TRBV27 to TRBJ1-5, with D maybe TRBD1 (5 bases). The ends were cut back, 2 bases at V and 1 base at J, with 12 bases in the middle. This CDR3 comprises 16 residues. Germline values: CDR1 MNHEY, CDR2 SMNVEV (reference sequence). CDR3 amino acids: CASSLRGAGSNQPQHF. As DNA, the CDR3 is TGTGCCAGCAGTTTAAGGGGTGCAGGCAGCAATCAGCCCCAGCATTTT.

The J gene is TRBJ1-1, the V gene TRBV23-1; D gene ambiguous. TRBV23-1 is an open reading frame whose function is uncertain. Deletions cut 2 bases from V and 1 base from J, with 8 bases between. This CDR3 spans 14 amino acids. The CDR3 DNA is TGCGCCAGCAGTCAAGGGCTTACGAACACTGAAGCTTTCTTT. Its protein is CASSQGLTNTEAFF.

V is TRBV7-8 and J is TRBJ2-1; D ambiguous. Germline assignment: CDR1 SGHVS and CDR2 FQNEAQ. Trimming shortened V by 0 bases and J by 0 bases, and 18 bases separated the two germline ends. The CDR3 contains 19 residues. The CDR3 nucleotides read TGTGCCAGCAGCTTAGCGCTTTCCCGCGGACCGAGCTCCTACAATGAGCAGTTCTTC. Amino acids: CASSLALSRGPSSYNEQFF.